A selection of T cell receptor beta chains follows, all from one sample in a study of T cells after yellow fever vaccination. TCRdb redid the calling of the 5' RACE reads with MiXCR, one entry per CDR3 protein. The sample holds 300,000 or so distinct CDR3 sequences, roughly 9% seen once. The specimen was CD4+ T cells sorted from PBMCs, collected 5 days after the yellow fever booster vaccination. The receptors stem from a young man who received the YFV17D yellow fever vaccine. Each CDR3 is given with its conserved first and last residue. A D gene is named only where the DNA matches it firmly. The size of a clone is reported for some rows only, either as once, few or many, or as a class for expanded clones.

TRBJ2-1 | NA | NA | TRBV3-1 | CASSQVEVVNEQFF | TGTGCCAGCAGCCAAGTTGAGGTGGTGAATGAGCAGTTCTTC
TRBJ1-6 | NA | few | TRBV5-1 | CASSLEPRGSSSYNSPLHF | TGCGCCAGCAGCTTGGAACCCCGGGGCTCGAGCTCCTATAATTCACCCCTCCACTTT
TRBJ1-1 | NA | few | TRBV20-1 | CSARSGTAGMNTEAFF | TGCAGTGCTAGATCTGGGACCGCTGGCATGAACACTGAAGCTTTCTTT
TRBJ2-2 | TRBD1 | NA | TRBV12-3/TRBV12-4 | CASSGGQGPGELFF | TGTGCCAGCAGTGGGGGACAGGGACCCGGGGAGCTGTTTTTT
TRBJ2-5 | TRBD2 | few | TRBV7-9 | CASSFGSGGYHEPETQYF | TGTGCCAGCAGCTTTGGTAGCGGGGGATATCACGAACCGGAGACCCAGTACTTC
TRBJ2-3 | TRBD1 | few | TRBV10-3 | CAISESRQGAGTQYF | TGTGCCATCAGTGAGTCACGGCAGGGGGCTGGTACGCAGTATTTT
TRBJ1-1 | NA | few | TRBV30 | CAWSGGEAFF | TGTGCCTGGAGTGGGGGTGAAGCTTTCTTT
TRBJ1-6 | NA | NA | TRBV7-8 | CASRQYYNSPLHF | TGTGCCAGCAGACAGTACTATAATTCACCCCTCCACTTT
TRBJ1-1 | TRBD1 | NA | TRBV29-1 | CSGDRGILDTEAFF | TGCAGCGGGGACAGGGGAATTTTGGACACTGAAGCTTTCTTT
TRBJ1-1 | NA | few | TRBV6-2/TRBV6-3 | CASSYTGFGIGRTEAFF | TGTGCCAGCAGTTACACCGGGTTTGGAATCGGTAGGACTGAAGCTTTCTTT
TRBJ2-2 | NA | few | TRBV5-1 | CASSTLMRYRTGELFF | TGCGCCAGCAGCACCCTGATGAGGTATAGGACCGGGGAGCTGTTTTTT
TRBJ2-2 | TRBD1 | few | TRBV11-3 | CASSARQGVGELFF | TGTGCCAGCAGCGCCAGACAGGGCGTCGGGGAGCTGTTTTTT